Presented here are 14 T cell receptor beta chains from one specimen sequenced in a study of beta chain features in type 1 diabetes. These receptors have no identified antigens. The study reverse transcribed the entire isolated RNA, so it sequenced expressed TCRB transcripts. This table comes from immunoSEQ multiplex PCR, and its TCRdb copy is limited to in-frame clones, with some not included. This table holds 150,000 to 200,000 clones, 7.5% to 9.5% found once. Notes on the study in general: In all four CD4+ subsets, TCRB CDR3 length was significantly, moderately reduced in type 1 diabetes.

The sequenced material came from central memory CD4+ T cells from blood. The receptor set was obtained from a woman aged 18-30 years with type 1 diabetes.

This clone was counted a few times. The chain uses TRBV29-1 and TRBJ2-2; 7 bases line up with TRBD2. Germline loops: CDR1 SQVTM, CDR2 ANQGSEA. This CDR3 has 14 residues. Trimming at V came to 4 bases and at J to 1 base, leaving 3 bases not matched to a gene. The CDR3 loop is CSVAPGGNTGELFF. Written as DNA, the CDR3 is TGCAGCGTTGCCCCGGGGGGGAACACCGGGGAGCTGTTTTTT.

This chain uses TRBV7-2 with TRBJ2-7; D call uncertain. CDR1 is SGHTA and CDR2 is FQGNSA in the germline V gene. There are 15 residues in the CDR3. Trimming left V 5 bases short and J 3 bases short, with 17 bases between. The CDR3 region has the DNA TGTGCCAGCAGCCCCGGTTTCCTATCTCTCTACGAGCAGTACTTC. Its translation is CASSPGFLSLYEQYF.

The chain employs TRBV28 and TRBJ2-5, with D possibly matching TRBD2 (5 bases). TRBJ2-7 matches the DNA end more closely, so the J call is doubtful. CDR3 length equals 14 residues. CDR1 is MDHEN and CDR2 is SYDVKM in the germline V gene. The CDR3 coding sequence is TGTGCCAGCAGTTTATGGACTAACAACTACGAGCAGTACTTC. This encodes CASSLWTNNYEQYF.

This clone was counted many times. The rearrangement links TRBV9 to TRBJ2-3, with TRBD2 as a possible D gene (5 bases). Germline-derived CDR1 and CDR2 are SGDLS and YYNGEE. The CDR3 totals 14 residues. V lost 3 bases and J lost 5, with 13 bases in between. Here the CDR3 reads CASSAHWAGDTQYF. CDR3 nucleotide sequence: TGTGCCAGCAGCGCTCATTGGGCGGGAGATACGCAGTATTTT. The variable domain in full, completed from reference TRBV9 and TRBJ2-3, reads DSGVTQTPKHLITATGQRVTLRCSPRSGDLSVYWYQQSLDQGLQFLIQYYNGEERAKGNILERFSAQQFPDLHSELNLSSLELGDSALYFCASSAHWAGDTQYFGPGTRLTVL.

The chain combines TRBV7-2 with TRBJ2-7, with TRBD1 as a possible D gene (6 bases). The CDR3 is made up of 14 amino acids. Trimming pared 1 base from V and 2 bases from J, leaving 9 bases between. From germline, CDR1 is SGHTA and CDR2 FQGNSA. DNA of the CDR3: TGTGCCAGCAGCTTAGAAGGGGGACCCTACGAGCAGTACTTC. It is translated as CASSLEGGPYEQYF.

The table lists this clone with a few counts. V usage is TRBV5-4 and J usage is TRBJ1-2, with D unclear. Germline assignment: CDR1 SGHNT and CDR2 YYREEE (reference sequence). The CDR3 is 13 amino acids. V shed 1 base and J shed 2 bases, with 6 bases lying between them. DNA of the CDR3: TGTGCCAGCAGCTTGTCACAGAACTATGGCTACACCTTC. As protein: CASSLSQNYGYTF.

This clone has a handful of counts. The chain carries TRBV15 and TRBJ1-4, with a weak D call TRBD1 (5 bases). This CDR3 comprises 13 residues. V was shortened by 5 bases and J by 8 bases, with 12 bases between the two germline ends. In germline, CDR1 is LNHNV, CDR2 YYDKDF (reference sequence). The CDR3 region has the DNA TGTGCCACCAGCTCAGGGTATCTCGAAAAACTGTTTTTT. Its protein is CATSSGYLEKLFF.

A few counts support this clone. The rearrangement links TRBV7-2 to TRBJ2-3; the match to TRBD2 covers 9 bases. This CDR3 has 16 residues. V lost 5 bases, J lost 10 bases, and 16 bases stayed unmatched. The germline gives CDR1 SGHTA, CDR2 FQGNSA. The CDR3 sequence is CASSPRWTSAAAAQYF. CDR3 nucleotide sequence: TGTGCCAGCAGCCCCCGGTGGACTAGCGCCGCCGCGGCGCAGTATTTT. The full variable domain, its missing parts supplied by reference TRBV7-2 and TRBJ2-3, is GAGVSQSPSNKVTEKGKDVELRCDPISGHTALYWYRQSLGQGLEFLIYFQGNSAPDKSGLPSDRFSAERTGGSVSTLTIQRTQQEDSAVYLCASSPRWTSAAAAQYFGPGTRLTVL.

The V and J genes are TRBV27 and TRBJ1-1; 7 positions match TRBD1. Germline V gene sequence: CDR1 MNHEY, CDR2 SMNVEV (reference sequence). Losses at the gene ends were 5 bases for V and 4 bases for J; bases not matched to a gene: 13. This CDR3 spans 16 amino acids. Here the CDR3 DNA reads TGTGCCAGCAGTCCGGGACAGCGGGTGATGGGCACTGAAGCTTTCTTT. It specifies CASSPGQRVMGTEAFF.

This clone occurred a few times. The chain joins TRBV18 to TRBJ2-1; D is uncertain. The CDR3 covers 13 residues. Germline V gene lookup returns CDR1 KGHSH and CDR2 LQKENI. Trimming shortened V by 4 bases and J by 6 bases, and 10 bases separated the two germline ends. The CDR3 DNA reads TGTGCCAGCTCACAATCTGAGGTCAATGAGCAGTTCTTC. Amino acids: CASSQSEVNEQFF.

As for this clone: This same CDR3 is encoded by further DNA sequences in the sample. The chain links TRBV29-1 to TRBJ2-5; tentative D call: TRBD2 (6 bases). V was pared by 7 bases and J by 3 bases, with 6 bases between. In germline, CDR1 is SQVTM, CDR2 ANQGSEA. The CDR3 runs 10 residues. For the CDR3, the DNA is TGCAGCGCGGGGGAAGAGACCCAGTACTTC. Translation: CSAGEETQYF.

The rearrangement uses TRBV7-9 and TRBJ1-1; D is uncertain. Germline CDR1 reads SEHNR; CDR2 reads FQNEAQ (reference sequence). This CDR3 contains 13 residues. V gave up 1 base and J gave up 5 bases, with 8 bases separating them. CDR3 protein: CASSLVEGTEAFF. The CDR3 region has the DNA TGTGCCAGCAGCTTAGTTGAGGGAACTGAAGCTTTCTTT.

In the case of this clone: In the same sample, other DNA sequences code for this CDR3. This chain links TRBV13 with TRBJ2-7; D possibly corresponds to TRBD2 (6 bases). The CDR3 runs 16 residues. The germline CDR1 and CDR2 sequences are PRHDT and FYEKMQ (reference sequence). V dropped 5 bases and J dropped 2 bases, with 19 bases sitting between them. The CDR3: CASSPREVLGAYEQYF. The DNA for the CDR3 is TGTGCCAGCAGCCCGCGGGAAGTTCTGGGGGCCTACGAGCAGTACTTC.

There are a few counts of this clone. Other DNA variants within this sample encode the same CDR3. The V and J genes are TRBV28 and TRBJ2-5; D may be TRBD1 (6 bases). Germline CDR1 is MDHEN and CDR2 is SYDVKM. Trimming cost V 5 bases and J 0 bases, with 13 bases left between them. This CDR3 has 15 residues. CDR3 protein: CASSPLTGNQETQYF. For the CDR3, the DNA is TGTGCCAGCAGTCCTCTCACAGGGAACCAAGAGACCCAGTACTTC.